This T cell receptor (beta chain) is drawn from a study of T cell repertoires in cytomegalovirus infection. TCRdb recomputed calls from the reads with MiXCR, one row per CDR3 protein. The sample contains about 770,000 distinct CDR3 sequences, about 27% of which appear only once. V trimming: 1 base; J trimming: 4 bases; junction bases outside the gene matches: 4. The CDR3 runs to 15 residues. In this sample, this clonotype turned up a few times. The target antigen is unknown. This clonotype was obtained from a human donor in good health (CMV status not recorded). Some clones in this sample may be carry-over from other donors' samples. V is TRBV12-3 or TRBV12-4 and J is TRBJ1-2, with TRBD1 identical over 9 bases. Material: cultured CD8+ T cells from PBMCs, obtained from culture after CMV antigen stimulation. The CDR3 spells CASSLGTGDAYGYTF. CDR3 coding DNA: TGTGCCAGCAGTTTAGGGACAGGGGACGCCTATGGCTACACCTTC.